Listed below are T cell receptor beta chains from one sample, sequenced in a study of CD8+CD57+ T cells in acquired aplastic anemia. Via MiXCR, TCRdb re-called the reads, giving one row per CDR3 protein. The data contain approximately 170,000 distinct CDR3 sequences, around half of them singletons. What was sequenced was sorted CD4+, CD8+, or CD8+CD57+ T cells (not recorded which) from PBMCs. The receptor set was obtained from a human donor with aplastic anemia. Both conserved end residues are part of each CDR3. Each record gives: V gene, D gene, clone size, J gene, CDR3 length, CDR3 protein, CDR3 DNA. D genes are given only for firm matches. Size is stated for part of the rows, as once, few or many counts, or as a class when the clone is expanded.

TRBV7-9,TRBD1,.,TRBJ1-2,11,CASNQGADEYF,TGTGCCAGCAATCAGGGGGCTGATGAGTATTTC
TRBV19,TRBD2,.,TRBJ2-5,17,CASSMPASGGAKETQYF,TGTGCCAGTAGTATGCCCGCTAGCGGGGGGGCCAAAGAGACCCAGTACTTC
TRBV20-1,TRBD2,many,TRBJ2-7,13,CSAPSGGAWEQYF,TGCAGTGCACCTAGCGGGGGGGCCTGGGAGCAGTACTTC
TRBV7-8,.,.,TRBJ1-4,15,CASSLSTVPNEKLFF,TGTGCCAGCAGCTTATCGACAGTTCCTAATGAAAAACTGTTTTTT
TRBV4-3,TRBD2,few,TRBJ2-1,15,CASSQGGGPHNEQFF,TGCGCCAGCAGCCAAGGCGGGGGTCCCCACAATGAGCAGTTCTTC
TRBV10-1,.,.,TRBJ2-1,13,CASSVTPSNEQFF,TGCGCCAGCAGTGTAACACCGTCCAATGAGCAGTTCTTC
TRBV12-3/TRBV12-4,.,.,TRBJ2-5,13,CASSPWTAETQYF,TGTGCCAGCAGTCCCTGGACGGCAGAGACCCAGTACTTC
TRBV20-1,.,.,TRBJ2-7,16,CSARDQEGSGGYEQYF,TGCAGTGCTAGAGATCAGGAGGGATCAGGGGGCTACGAGCAGTACTTC
TRBV13,.,many,TRBJ2-1,15,CASTLPGRGGAGQFF,TGTGCCAGCACCCTGCCGGGAAGGGGCGGGGCCGGACAGTTCTTC
TRBV19,.,.,TRBJ2-7,15,CASSPGGTDTYEQYF,TGTGCCAGTTCACCCGGAGGGACAGATACCTACGAGCAGTACTTC
TRBV4-2,TRBD2,many,TRBJ2-2,15,CASSQQAGETGELFF,TGTGCCAGCAGCCAACAAGCGGGAGAAACCGGGGAGCTGTTTTTT
TRBV30,.,.,TRBJ1-3,13,CAWSEVSGNTIYF,TGTGCCTGGAGTGAAGTCTCTGGAAACACCATATATTTT
TRBV12-3/TRBV12-4,.,few,TRBJ1-2,14,CASSLAAGHYGYTF,TGTGCCAGCAGTTTAGCAGCGGGACACTATGGCTACACCTTC
TRBV6-1,TRBD1,many,TRBJ1-2,14,CASSVTGINYGYTF,TGTGCCAGCAGCGTGACAGGGATTAACTATGGCTACACCTTC
TRBV10-3,.,many,TRBJ1-3,14,CAISQDNSGNTIYF,TGTGCCATCAGTCAAGACAACTCTGGAAACACCATATATTTT
TRBV5-1,TRBD1,few,TRBJ2-5,15,CASSLDGTAQETQYF,TGCGCCAGCAGCTTGGACGGGACAGCTCAAGAGACCCAGTACTTC
TRBV5-1,.,.,TRBJ2-3,14,CASSHRKDRNTQYF,TGCGCCAGCAGCCACAGGAAGGACAGAAATACGCAGTATTTT
TRBV29-1,TRBD1,.,TRBJ2-1,15,CSVASRRTGYNEQFF,TGCAGCGTTGCCTCTCGCCGGACAGGCTACAATGAGCAGTTCTTC
TRBV5-1,.,many,TRBJ1-1,14,CASSLEKGIAEAFF,TGCGCCAGCAGCTTGGAAAAGGGGATCGCTGAAGCTTTCTTT
TRBV29-1,TRBD1,many,TRBJ1-1,13,CSVGHRGGTEAFF,TGCAGCGTTGGTCACAGGGGCGGGACTGAAGCTTTCTTT
TRBV2,.,.,TRBJ2-7,13,CASSEMLLYEQYF,TGTGCCAGCAGTGAGATGCTTTTGTACGAGCAGTACTTC
TRBV19,TRBD1,.,TRBJ1-5,14,CASSGTGDTQPQHF,TGTGCCAGTAGTGGGACAGGGGATACTCAGCCCCAGCATTTT
TRBV24-1,TRBD1,.,TRBJ1-4,15,CATSDAGTGHEKLFF,TGTGCCACCAGTGATGCCGGGACAGGACACGAAAAACTGTTTTTT
TRBV2,TRBD1,once,TRBJ2-2,16,CASSDRDRVRTGELFF,TGTGCCAGCAGTGATAGGGACAGGGTTCGCACCGGGGAGCTGTTTTTT
TRBV29-1,.,.,TRBJ2-3,14,CSVEEGGLGDTQYF,TGCAGCGTTGAAGAGGGTGGTTTAGGTGATACGCAGTATTTT
TRBV25-1,TRBD1,.,TRBJ2-5,15,CASSLGLGDSQVQYF,TGTGCCAGCAGCTTAGGGTTGGGGGACAGTCAAGTCCAGTACTTC
TRBV11-2,TRBD1,.,TRBJ2-5,16,CASSILPGQGLETQYF,TGTGCCAGCAGCATCCTACCGGGACAGGGGTTAGAGACCCAGTACTTC
TRBV7-9,.,.,TRBJ2-2,15,CASSFLGANTGELFF,TGTGCCAGCAGCTTTTTGGGCGCGAACACCGGGGAGCTGTTTTTT
TRBV7-2,TRBD1,.,TRBJ1-1,13,CASSPTGGGEAFF,TGTGCCAGCAGCCCGACAGGGGGAGGTGAAGCTTTCTTT
TRBV12-5,TRBD1,many,TRBJ1-5,15,CASGEGQGRNQPQHF,TGTGCTAGTGGTGAGGGACAGGGGAGGAATCAGCCCCAGCATTTT
TRBV12-3/TRBV12-4,.,many,TRBJ1-6,14,CASSYGQYNSPLHF,TGTGCCAGCAGTTACGGACAGTATAATTCACCCCTCCACTTT
TRBV7-3,.,few,TRBJ2-6,12,CASSRQANVLTF,TGTGCCAGCTCAAGACAGGCCAACGTCCTGACTTTC
TRBV5-8,TRBD1,few,TRBJ1-2,14,CASSRGQGYYGYTF,TGTGCCAGCAGCAGAGGACAGGGGTACTATGGCTACACCTTC
TRBV7-2,.,many,TRBJ1-2,14,CASSLGEGGRGYTF,TGTGCCAGCAGCTTAGGCGAGGGGGGAAGGGGCTACACCTTC
TRBV2,.,.,TRBJ2-5,12,CASSLTVETQYF,TGTGCCAGCAGTCTCACGGTAGAGACCCAGTACTTC
TRBV15,.,.,TRBJ2-1,13,CATSNRPVNEQFF,TGTGCCACCAGCAACAGACCGGTCAATGAGCAGTTCTTC
TRBV11-1,TRBD2,.,TRBJ2-1,19,CASSLFGRGTRKSYNEQFF,TGTGCCAGCAGCTTATTTGGGAGGGGAACCAGAAAAAGCTACAATGAGCAGTTCTTC
TRBV19,TRBD1,many,TRBJ2-5,14,CASSNQGAGGTQYF,TGTGCCAGTAGTAATCAGGGGGCGGGCGGGACCCAGTACTTC
TRBV2,TRBD2,.,TRBJ2-7,15,CASSLGGAGGREQYF,TGTGCCAGCAGCTTAGGGGGAGCGGGGGGGCGCGAGCAGTACTTC
TRBV19,.,many,TRBJ1-1,14,CASSSQGMNTEAFF,TGTGCCAGCAGCTCGCAGGGTATGAACACTGAAGCTTTCTTT
TRBV29-1,.,.,TRBJ2-7,12,CSVEDQGNEQYF,TGCAGCGTTGAAGATCAAGGGAACGAGCAGTACTTC
TRBV6-4,.,.,TRBJ2-7,11,CASREQGGQYF,TGTGCCAGCCGTGAGCAGGGTGGGCAGTACTTC
TRBV29-1,.,.,TRBJ1-2,14,CSVEQGSPDYGYTF,TGCAGCGTTGAACAGGGGAGTCCTGACTATGGCTACACCTTC